This entry lists 19 T cell receptor beta chains sequenced from one sample in a study of early T cells in non-severe SARS-CoV-2 infection. TCRdb independently ran MiXCR on the 5' RACE reads; one entry per CDR3 protein. This sample has about 48,000 distinct CDR3 sequences, with around 10% found just once. Sequencing used whole blood. All receptors derive from an adult who was a healthcare worker with PCR-confirmed SARS-CoV-2 infection or an uninfected control (not recorded which).

Details on this clonotype: One junction end does not reproduce the germline sequence, and a read error may be involved. The V gene is TRBV11-2, the J gene TRBJ2-1; D perhaps matches TRBD2 (5 bases). The CDR3 is 15 residues long. Germline V CDR1 and CDR2: SGHAT, FQNNGV. CDR3 loop: CVSSGGLSSYNEQFF. CDR3 nucleotides: TGTGTCAGCAGCGGAGGCTTAAGCTCCTACAATGAGCAGTTCTTC. The full variable domain, with the rest looked up from reference TRBV11-2 and TRBJ2-1, is EAGVAQSPRYKIIEKRQSVAFWCNPISGHATLYWYQQILGQGPKLLIQFQNNGVVDDSQLPKDRFSAERLKGVDSTLKIQPAKLEDSAVYLCVSSGGLSSYNEQFFGPGTRLTVL.

The chain joins TRBV6-1 to TRBJ2-5; D is tentatively TRBD1 or TRBD2 (5 bases each). The CDR3 extends over 16 amino acids. Trimming stripped 7 bases from V and 2 bases from J, with 20 bases between. CDR1 and CDR2 from the germline V gene are MNHNS and SASEGT. The CDR3 region is CASKGRHLQIQETQYF. DNA of the CDR3: TGTGCCAGCAAGGGACGGCACCTCCAAATTCAAGAGACCCAGTACTTC.

Ten or more counts support this clonotype. The chain combines TRBV12-3 or TRBV12-4 with TRBJ1-2, with TRBD1 as a possible D gene (5 bases). CDR3 length equals 14 residues. The germline V and J ends were trimmed by 3 bases and 8 bases, with 16 bases remaining between them. This chain's CDR3 is CASSFGGGVRGYTF. CDR3 nucleotides: TGTGCCAGCAGTTTCGGGGGAGGGGTACGCGGCTACACCTTC.

This clonotype has a handful of counts. The rearrangement links TRBV6-4 to TRBJ2-2; no firm D call. In germline, CDR1 is MRHNA, CDR2 SNTAGT. CDR3 size: 13 residues. Between the trimmed V and J ends, which lost 0 bases and 7 bases, there was a span of 6 bases. CDR3 in amino acids: CASSDSMSGELFF. As DNA, the CDR3 is TGTGCCAGCAGTGACTCTATGAGCGGGGAGCTGTTTTTT.

This clonotype was counted ten times or more. V is TRBV20-1 and J is TRBJ2-7; TRBD2 is a possible D gene (6 bases). Germline CDR1 is DFQATT and CDR2 is SNEGSKA (reference sequence). Between the trimmed V and J ends, which lost 6 bases and 6 bases, there was a span of 24 bases. CDR3 length: 15 residues. CDR3 DNA sequence: TGCAGTGCCCCCGATCGGAGTCAAGGGGAGGTCGAGCAGTACTTC. This encodes CSAPDRSQGEVEQYF.

At least ten counts were recorded for this clonotype. V usage is TRBV7-9 and J usage is TRBJ2-1; the match to TRBD2 covers 9 bases. The germline V gene encodes CDR1 SEHNR and CDR2 FQNEAQ (reference sequence). The length of the CDR3 is 18 residues. V trimming: 7 bases; J trimming: 0 bases; junction bases outside the gene matches: 13. The CDR3 bases are TGTGCCAGCACCTCTTTCGGGAGCGGGAGGAGCTCCTACAATGAGCAGTTCTTC. This encodes CASTSFGSGRSSYNEQFF. Variable domain in full (rest from reference TRBV7-9 and TRBJ2-1): DTGVSQNPRHKITKRGQNVTFRCDPISEHNRLYWYRQTLGQGPEFLTYFQNEAQLEKSRLLSDRFSAERPKGSFSTLEIQRTEQGDSAMYLCASTSFGSGRSSYNEQFFGPGTRLTVL.

There are a few counts of this clonotype. The J gene is TRBJ2-1, the V gene TRBV29-1; D is possibly TRBD1 (6 bases). This CDR3 spans 14 amino acids. Trimming left V 5 bases short and J 3 bases short, with 14 bases between. Germline lookup yields CDR1 SQVTM and CDR2 ANQGSEA. This chain's CDR3 is CSVYDRSNYNEQFF. The DNA of the CDR3 is TGCAGCGTTTATGACAGGAGTAACTACAATGAGCAGTTCTTC.

Many counts were recorded for this clonotype. This rearrangement joins TRBV12-5 to TRBJ2-7; 9 nucleotides agree with TRBD2. Germline trimming cut 7 bases from V and 0 bases from J; bases unmatched to any gene: 7. The germline CDR1 and CDR2 sequences are LGHNT and FRNRAP. The CDR3 loop spans 15 amino acids. CDR3 DNA sequence: TGTGCTAGTGCACTAGCGGGCTCCCCCTCCTACGAGCAGTACTTC. It is translated as CASALAGSPSYEQYF. Drawing the rest from reference TRBV12-5 and TRBJ2-7, the complete variable domain is DARVTQTPRHKVTEMGQEVTMRCQPILGHNTVFWYRQTMMQGLELLAYFRNRAPLDDSGMPKDRFSAEMPDATLATLKIQPSEPRDSAVYFCASALAGSPSYEQYFGPGTRLTVT.

This clonotype was recorded at least ten times. The chain links TRBV7-3 to TRBJ1-2; possible D gene TRBD1, 6 bases. Trimming took off 4 bases at V and 3 bases at J, with 12 bases between the two ends. This CDR3 is built from 14 residues. Germline CDR1 and CDR2: SGHTA and FQGTGA. DNA for the CDR3: TGTGCCAGCAGCTCTCATGGGGGCGACTATGGCTACACCTTC. Translating gives CASSSHGGDYGYTF.

This clonotype was found many times. This chain uses TRBV7-3 with TRBJ1-1; the match to TRBD1 covers 7 bases. The CDR3 loop spans 14 amino acids. Per germline, CDR1 SGHTA and CDR2 FQGTGA. Losses at the gene ends were 4 bases for V and 4 bases for J; bases not matched to a gene: 6. CDR3 residues: CASSSTGRGTEAFF. The CDR3 bases are TGTGCCAGCAGCTCGACAGGGAGAGGCACTGAAGCTTTCTTT.

This clonotype was picked up many times. J is TRBJ2-3 and V is TRBV2, with 11 bases that match TRBD2. The CDR3 is 17 residues long. V gave up 6 bases and J gave up 1 base; unmatched junction bases: 9. CDR1 and CDR2 from the germline V gene are SNHLY and FYNNEI. The CDR3 here is CASSSSIAGGGTDTQYF. In DNA, the CDR3 is TGTGCCAGCAGCTCTTCTATAGCGGGGGGGGGCACAGATACGCAGTATTTT. The whole variable domain, remainder taken from reference TRBV2 and TRBJ2-3, is EPEVTQTPSHQVTQMGQEVILRCVPISNHLYFYWYRQILGQKVEFLVSFYNNEISEKSEIFDDQFSVERPDGSNFTLKIRSTKLEDSAMYFCASSSSIAGGGTDTQYFGPGTRLTVL.

This chain connects TRBV28 to TRBJ2-3; maybe TRBD2 (5 bases). V lost 3 bases to trimming and J lost 0 bases, with 13 bases between them. The CDR3 totals 16 residues. Germline-derived CDR1 and CDR2 are MDHEN and SYDVKM. The CDR3 spells CASSFSLASSTDTQYF. CDR3 nucleotide sequence: TGTGCCAGCAGTTTCTCCCTAGCTTCTAGCACAGATACGCAGTATTTT. Together with reference TRBV28 and TRBJ2-3, the CDR3 gives the full variable domain: DVKVTQSSRYLVKRTGEKVFLECVQDMDHENMFWYRQDPGLGLRLIYFSYDVKMKEKGDIPEGYSVSREKKERFSLILESASTNQTSMYLCASSFSLASSTDTQYFGPGTRLTVL.

This clonotype showed up many times. V is TRBV7-9 and J is TRBJ1-2, with D possibly TRBD1 on 5 matching bases. The CDR3 contains 15 residues. V was cut by 5 bases and J by 8 bases, with 21 bases left in between. Germline CDR1 reads SEHNR; CDR2 reads FQNEAQ (reference sequence). The CDR3 reads CASSPTRGTAYGYTF. In DNA, the CDR3 is TGTGCCAGCAGCCCTACTAGGGGAACGGCATACGGCTACACCTTC.

This clonotype was seen at least ten times. The chain carries TRBV15 and TRBJ2-7; 11 nucleotides agree with TRBD2. The V and J ends lost 2 bases and 4 bases, in that order; junction bases with no gene match: 10. The germline CDR1 and CDR2 sequences are LNHNV and YYDKDF (reference sequence). CDR3 size: 17 residues. CDR3 sequence: CATSRSLLAGAEYEQYF. Written as DNA, the CDR3 is TGTGCCACCAGCAGAAGCTTACTAGCGGGAGCGGAGTACGAGCAGTACTTC.

V is TRBV4-2 and J is TRBJ1-2; D not certain. Between the trimmed V and J ends, which lost 3 bases and 0 bases, there was a span of 20 bases. The V gene's germline CDR1 is LGHNA and CDR2 YNFKEQ. CDR3 length equals 18 residues. The CDR3 nucleotides are TGTGCCAGCAGCCACTCCCCCGGGTCCGGGTCCTCTAACTATGGCTACACCTTC. This encodes CASSHSPGSGSSNYGYTF.

This clonotype has more than one count but fewer than ten. J is TRBJ1-2 and V is TRBV6-5; TRBD1 matches at 9 bases. Germline V gene lookup returns CDR1 MNHEY and CDR2 SVGAGI. Trimming took 5 bases from V and 4 from J; bases not matched to a gene: 5. The CDR3 totals 14 residues. The DNA for the CDR3 is TGTGCCAGCAGTGGCCGGGACAGGGCCTATGGCTACACCTTC. Translating gives CASSGRDRAYGYTF.

There are a few counts of this clonotype. The V gene is TRBV28, the J gene TRBJ1-1, with 7 bases fitting TRBD1. Germline loops: CDR1 MDHEN, CDR2 SYDVKM. The ends lost 7 bases at V and 0 bases at J; junction bases unmatched: 2. The CDR3 consists of 13 residues. CDR3 protein: CASMGQLNTEAFF. CDR3 DNA sequence: TGTGCCAGCATGGGACAGCTGAACACTGAAGCTTTCTTT.

The rearrangement uses TRBV28 and TRBJ1-1; 8 bases are shared with TRBD1. Germline V lookup: CDR1 MDHEN, CDR2 SYDVKM. The CDR3 is made up of 13 amino acids. J gave up 0 bases and V 8 bases, and 2 bases lay outside the gene matches. CDR3 sequence (DNA): TGTGCCAGCGGGGACAGGCTGAACACTGAAGCTTTCTTT. It encodes CASGDRLNTEAFF.

The genes are TRBV11-3 and TRBJ2-7; D ambiguous. Trimming removed 5 bases at V and 3 bases at J, with 14 bases between. CDR1 and CDR2 from the germline V gene are SGHNT and YENEEA. The CDR3 is 14 amino acids. The CDR3 spells CASSPSWARYEQYF. DNA of the CDR3: TGTGCCAGCAGCCCCTCGTGGGCCCGCTACGAGCAGTACTTC. The full variable domain, rest sourced from reference TRBV11-3 and TRBJ2-7, is EAGVVQSPRYKIIEKKQPVAFWCNPISGHNTLYWYLQNLGQGPELLIRYENEEAVDDSQLPKDRFSAERLKGVDSTLKIQPAELGDSAVYLCASSPSWARYEQYFGPGTRLTVT.